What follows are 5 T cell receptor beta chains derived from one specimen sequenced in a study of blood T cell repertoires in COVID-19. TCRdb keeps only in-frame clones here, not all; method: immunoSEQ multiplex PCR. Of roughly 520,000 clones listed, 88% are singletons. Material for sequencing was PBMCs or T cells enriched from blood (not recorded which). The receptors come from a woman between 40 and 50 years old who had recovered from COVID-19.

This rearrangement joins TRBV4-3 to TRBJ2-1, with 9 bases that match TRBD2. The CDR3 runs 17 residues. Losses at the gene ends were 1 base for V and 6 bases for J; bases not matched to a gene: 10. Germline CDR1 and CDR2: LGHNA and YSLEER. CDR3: CASSQVGVSGSSNEQFF. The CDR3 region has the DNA TGCGCCAGCAGCCAAGTCGGAGTTAGCGGGAGTAGCAATGAGCAGTTCTTC.

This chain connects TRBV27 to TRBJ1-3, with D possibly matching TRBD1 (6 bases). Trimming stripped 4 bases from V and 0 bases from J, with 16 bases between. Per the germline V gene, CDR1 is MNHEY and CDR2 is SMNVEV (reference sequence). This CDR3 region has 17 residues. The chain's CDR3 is CASSSGVGSSSGNTIYF. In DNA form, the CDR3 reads TGTGCCAGCAGTTCAGGGGTGGGCTCTTCCTCTGGAAACACCATATATTTT.

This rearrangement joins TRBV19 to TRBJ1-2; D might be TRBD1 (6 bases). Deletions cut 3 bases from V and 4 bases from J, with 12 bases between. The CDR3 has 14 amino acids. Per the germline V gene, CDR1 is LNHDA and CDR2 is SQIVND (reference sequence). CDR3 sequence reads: CASSIYRVTYGYTF. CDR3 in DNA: TGTGCCAGTAGTATCTACAGGGTGACCTATGGCTACACCTTC.

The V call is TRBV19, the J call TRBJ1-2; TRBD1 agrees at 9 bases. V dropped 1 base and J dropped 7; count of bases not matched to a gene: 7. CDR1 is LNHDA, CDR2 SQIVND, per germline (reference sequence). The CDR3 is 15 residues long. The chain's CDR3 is CASSIGTTGGSGYTF. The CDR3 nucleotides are TGTGCCAGTAGTATAGGAACAACAGGGGGCTCTGGCTACACCTTC.

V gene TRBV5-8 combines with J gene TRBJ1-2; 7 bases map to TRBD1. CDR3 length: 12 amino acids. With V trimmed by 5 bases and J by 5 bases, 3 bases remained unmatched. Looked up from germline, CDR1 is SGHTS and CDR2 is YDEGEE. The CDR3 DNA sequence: TGTGCCAGCAGTTGGGGACAGTATGGCTACACCTTC. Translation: CASSWGQYGYTF.